Described below is a single TCR beta chain sequence and its context. Its specific antigen is unknown. No per-base quality is available; no much larger clone lies one base away. These data are taken from a study of blood T cells in healthy people across ages (dated by TCRdb to the mid-2010s). About the investigation overall: In model experiments, template switching captured roughly one uniquely barcoded TCR beta cDNA molecule for every two T cells. The study measured age-related changes in TCR beta repertoire diversity using deep sequencing normalized with unique cDNA molecular identifiers. The donors were split into four age groups: young (average about 16 years), middle-aged (more than 35), aged (roughly 65) and long-lived (roughly 88). To avoid experimental bias, donors of different ages were randomly spread across the sequencing lanes. The study analyzed two additional independent replicas of 1 million unique cDNA reads from the same blood draw for two donors, one aged 18 to 29 and one aged 80 or older. Results and caveats for the whole study, not just this receptor: Observed TCR beta diversity per million T cells fell roughly linearly with age, and a significant reduction was already apparent by age approximately 41. A strong correlation was found between observed TCR beta diversity and the percentage of naive T cells measured by flow cytometry. The long-lived group showed more naive CD4+ T cells, fewer expanded clones and increased TCR diversity than the aged group, suggesting age selection. The CMV infection status of donors was not known, potentially confounding age-related changes in expanded clonotypes. Conclusive comparison of naive and antigen-experienced compartments was prevented by the profiling of bulk unsorted PBMCs. Estimates of total diversity from one million sequenced T cells were regarded as lower bounds and underestimates.

Libraries were constructed by 5' RACE. Sequencing used an Illumina HiSeq 2500. The second PCR ran for roughly 6 to 11 cycles and used a J-beta primer mix along with a sample-barcoded 5' primer. A template-switch 5' adaptor carrying 12 random nucleotides introduced a unique molecular identifier onto each TCR beta cDNA molecule. Each sample yielded at least 2.5 million CDR3-containing paired-end reads. First-strand cDNA was synthesized from all RNA with the Mint cDNA synthesis kit, primed by a TRBC-specific oligonucleotide. After uracil-DNA glycosylase treatment, a first 18-cycle PCR used universal primers M1SS and BC2_uni_R on all cDNA. Per the original workflow: For normalization, 1 million high-quality reads, each with a distinct molecular identifier, were randomly selected from each sample. Instead of being binned into consensus sequences, reads with shared molecular identifiers were discarded. MiTCR, set to a Q25 quality threshold and the strictest error-elimination algorithm, was used for CDR3 identification, clonotype clustering and error correction. A nonparametric unseen species model using Euler transformation provided a lower-bound estimate of total TCR beta diversity. Through fastp at Q25 and MiXCR, TCRdb rebuilt clones from the public reads, retaining in-frame beta chains. For every CDR3 protein sequence, its rows merge into one entry that carries the most common genes and DNA. V and J calls and clone size were set by TCRdb, not the authors. The sample data list around 940,000 distinct CDR3 sequences, and roughly 51% of these were observed just once. Roughly 23% of the sample is taken by the ten largest.

Donors were around 37 systemically healthy Caucasian individuals from Russia aged about 6 to 100 years. Each donor gave 9 to 10 milliliters of peripheral blood, collected into EDTA-treated Vacutainer tubes. Ficoll-Paque density-gradient centrifugation was used to isolate PBMCs, with at least 6.5 million per sample. Trizol reagent was used to extract total RNA from the PBMCs, yielding at least 6 micrograms per sample. The percentages of naive CD45RAhigh/CD27high T cells were determined by flow cytometry on a PBMC aliquot from every donor. V is pared back by 5 bases and J by 6 bases, with 4 bases lying between the germline termini. From the cysteine through the phenylalanine, the CDR3 covers 10 amino acids. Only the CDR3 portion is preserved as DNA: 30 bases, with reading frame beginning at the first base. Sequences MDHEN (CDR1) and SYDVKM (CDR2) are obtained from the germline V gene.

The TCR was taken from a woman aged 55-69 years in good health. Input material: blood. Here the chain combines TRBV28 and TRBJ2-5, with no reliable assignment of the D segment. The CDR3: CASSQKTQYF. The nucleotide sequence reads as follows: TGTGCCAGCAGTCAGAAGACCCAGTACTTC. Where the CDR3 stops, the reference TRBV28 and TRBJ2-5 genes take over; the full variable domain is DVKVTQSSRYLVKRTGEKVFLECVQDMDHENMFWYRQDPGLGLRLIYFSYDVKMKEKGDIPEGYSVSREKKERFSLILESASTNQTSMYLCASSQKTQYFGPGTRLLVL.